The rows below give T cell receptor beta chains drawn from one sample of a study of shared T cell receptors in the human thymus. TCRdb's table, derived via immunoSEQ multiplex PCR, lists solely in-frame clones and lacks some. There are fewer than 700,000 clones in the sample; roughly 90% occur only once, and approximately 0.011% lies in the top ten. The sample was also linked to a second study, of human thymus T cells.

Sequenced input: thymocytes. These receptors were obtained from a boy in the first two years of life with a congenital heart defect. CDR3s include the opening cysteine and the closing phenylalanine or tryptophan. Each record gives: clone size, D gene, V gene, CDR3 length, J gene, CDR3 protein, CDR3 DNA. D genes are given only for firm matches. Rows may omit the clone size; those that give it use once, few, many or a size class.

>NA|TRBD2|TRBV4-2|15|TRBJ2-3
CASSQDRGGEDTQYF
TGTGCCAGCAGCCAAGATCGGGGGGGCGAAGATACGCAGTATTTT
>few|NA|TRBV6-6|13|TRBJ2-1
CASSRDSYNEQFF
TGTGCCAGCAGCCGGGACTCTTACAATGAGCAGTTCTTC
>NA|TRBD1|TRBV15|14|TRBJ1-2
CATSRERGLYGYTF
TGTGCCACCAGCAGAGAAAGGGGGCTTTATGGCTACACCTTC
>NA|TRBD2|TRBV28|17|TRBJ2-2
CASSLWAQRGDTGELFF
TGTGCCAGCAGCCTCTGGGCACAACGGGGGGACACCGGGGAGCTGTTTTTT
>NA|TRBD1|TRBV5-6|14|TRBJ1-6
CASSARQGGSPLHF
TGTGCCAGCAGCGCCCGACAGGGTGGTTCACCCCTCCACTTT
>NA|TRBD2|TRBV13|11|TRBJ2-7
CASSLAGAQYF
TGTGCCAGCAGCCTGGCGGGAGCGCAGTACTTC
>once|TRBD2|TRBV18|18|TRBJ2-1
CASSHVPSSGSTYNEQFF
TGTGCCAGCTCACATGTCCCCTCAAGCGGGAGCACCTACAATGAGCAGTTCTTC
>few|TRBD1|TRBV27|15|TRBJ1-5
CASSPPGQGRQPQHF
TGTGCCAGCTCCCCTCCGGGACAGGGTCGACAGCCCCAGCATTTT
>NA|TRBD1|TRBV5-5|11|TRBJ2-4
CASSFPGTEYF
TGTGCCAGCAGCTTCCCCGGGACAGAGTACTTC
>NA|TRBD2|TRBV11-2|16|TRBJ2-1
CASSLETSGSCYEQFF
TGTGCCAGCAGCTTAGAGACTAGCGGGAGTTGCTATGAGCAGTTCTTC
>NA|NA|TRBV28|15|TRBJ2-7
CASSLRRSRSYEQYF
TGTGCCAGCAGTTTAAGGAGGTCCCGTTCCTACGAGCAGTACTTC
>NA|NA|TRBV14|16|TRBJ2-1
CASSQEWAISYNEQFF
TGTGCCAGCAGCCAAGAATGGGCCATATCGTACAATGAGCAGTTCTTC
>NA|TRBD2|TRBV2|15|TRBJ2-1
CASSIRTSSYNEQFF
TGTGCCAGCAGTATCAGGACTAGCTCCTACAATGAGCAGTTCTTC
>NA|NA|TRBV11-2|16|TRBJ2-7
CASRPEGLDHYYEQYF
TGTGCCAGCAGACCTGAGGGTCTAGACCACTACTACGAGCAGTACTTC
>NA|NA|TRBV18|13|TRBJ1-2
CASSADSVYGYTF
TGTGCCAGCTCAGCAGACAGTGTCTATGGCTACACCTTC
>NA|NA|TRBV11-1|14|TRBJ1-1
CASSPSQGDTEAFF
TGTGCCAGCAGCCCCTCACAGGGAGACACTGAAGCTTTCTTT
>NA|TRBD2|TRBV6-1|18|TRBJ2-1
CASSEDGLAGPSYNEQFF
TGTGCCAGCAGTGAAGATGGCCTAGCGGGACCTTCCTACAATGAGCAGTTCTTC
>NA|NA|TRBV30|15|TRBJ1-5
CAWSAQGRGNQPQHF
TGTGCCTGGAGCGCCCAGGGCAGGGGAAATCAGCCCCAGCATTTT
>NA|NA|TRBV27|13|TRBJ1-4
CASSPEVPEKLFF
TGTGCCAGCAGTCCCGAGGTTCCCGAAAAACTGTTTTTT
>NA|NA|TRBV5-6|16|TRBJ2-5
CASSPGRGAAGETQYF
TGTGCCAGCAGCCCAGGACGAGGGGCCGCGGGGGAGACCCAGTACTTC
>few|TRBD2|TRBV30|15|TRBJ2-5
CAWYASGSLQETQYF
TGTGCCTGGTACGCTAGCGGGTCTCTCCAAGAGACCCAGTACTTC
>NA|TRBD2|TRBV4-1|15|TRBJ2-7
CASSQALAAPYEQYF
TGCGCCAGCAGCCAAGCCCTAGCGGCCCCCTACGAGCAGTACTTC
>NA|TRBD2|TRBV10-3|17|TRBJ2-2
CAISANKAGVGTGELFF
TGTGCCATCAGTGCAAATAAAGCGGGAGTCGGCACCGGGGAGCTGTTTTTT
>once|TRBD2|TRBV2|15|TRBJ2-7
CASLARSAGGDEQYF
TGTGCCAGCCTCGCCCGAAGCGCGGGGGGCGACGAGCAGTACTTC
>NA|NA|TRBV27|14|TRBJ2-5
CASSLGGGGETQYF
TGTGCCAGCAGCCTGGGGGGGGGCGGGGAGACCCAGTACTTC
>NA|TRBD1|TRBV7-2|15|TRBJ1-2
CASSLAGTGPNGYTF
TGTGCCAGCAGCTTAGCCGGGACAGGACCGAATGGCTACACCTTC
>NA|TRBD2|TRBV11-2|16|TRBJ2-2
CASSLEERERTGELFF
TGTGCCAGCAGCTTAGAGGAGCGGGAGCGAACCGGGGAGCTGTTTTTT
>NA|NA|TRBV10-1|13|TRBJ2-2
CASSESSRRELFF
TGCGCCAGCAGTGAGTCTTCGCGGAGGGAGCTGTTTTTT
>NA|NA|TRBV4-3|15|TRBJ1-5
CASSHHLRGNQPQHF
TGCGCCAGCAGCCACCACCTTCGGGGCAATCAGCCCCAGCATTTT
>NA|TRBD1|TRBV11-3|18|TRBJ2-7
CASSLGAQSGGRVYEQYF
TGTGCCAGCAGCTTAGGGGCTCAATCAGGGGGCAGAGTCTACGAGCAGTACTTC
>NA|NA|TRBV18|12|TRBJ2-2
CASSPDTGELFF
TGTGCCAGCTCACCCGACACCGGGGAGCTGTTTTTT
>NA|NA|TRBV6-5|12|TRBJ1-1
CASSGANTEAFF
TGTGCCAGCAGTGGGGCGAACACTGAAGCTTTCTTT
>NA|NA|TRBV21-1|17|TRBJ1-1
CASSRPQGPLLNTEAFF
TGTGCCAGCAGCAGACCGCAGGGGCCCCTACTGAACACTGAAGCTTTCTTT
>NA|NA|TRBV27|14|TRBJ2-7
CASSYGNSSYEQYF
TGTGCCAGCAGTTACGGGAATTCCTCCTACGAGCAGTACTTC
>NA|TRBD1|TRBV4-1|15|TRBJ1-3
CASSQEGQGENTIYF
TGCGCCAGCAGCCAAGAGGGACAGGGGGAAAACACCATATATTTT
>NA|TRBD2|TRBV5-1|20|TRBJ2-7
CASSGGAPLSKEREYHEQYF
TGCGCCAGCAGCGGGGGGGCTCCACTCTCTAAGGAGCGGGAGTATCACGAGCAGTACTTC
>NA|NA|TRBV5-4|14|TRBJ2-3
CASSLTDAIDTQYF
TGTGCCAGCAGCTTAACAGACGCCATAGATACGCAGTATTTT
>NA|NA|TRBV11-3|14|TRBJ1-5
CASSLGTDNQPQHF
TGTGCCAGCAGCTTAGGTACTGACAATCAGCCCCAGCATTTT
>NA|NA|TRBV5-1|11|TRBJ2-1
CASWQHNEQFF
TGCGCCAGCTGGCAACACAATGAGCAGTTCTTC
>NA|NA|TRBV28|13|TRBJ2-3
CASRTGYTDTQYF
TGTGCCAGCAGGACGGGTTACACAGATACGCAGTATTTT
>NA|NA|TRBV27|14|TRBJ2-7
CASGYLDFGGEQYF
TGTGCCAGCGGCTATTTAGACTTTGGCGGCGAGCAGTACTTC
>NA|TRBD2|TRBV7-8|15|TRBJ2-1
CASSLDGRALNEQFF
TGTGCCAGCAGCTTAGACGGGAGGGCCCTCAATGAGCAGTTCTTC
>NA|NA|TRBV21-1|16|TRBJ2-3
CASSNETSPGTDTQYF
TGTGCCAGCAGCAACGAGACTAGCCCTGGCACAGATACGCAGTATTTT
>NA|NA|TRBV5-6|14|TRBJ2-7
CASSITGSVYEQYF
TGTGCCAGCAGCATTACAGGGTCGGTATACGAGCAGTACTTC
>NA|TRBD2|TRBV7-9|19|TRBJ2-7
CASSDSGTSGRGRPYEQYF
TGTGCCAGCAGCGATAGTGGGACTAGCGGGAGAGGCAGGCCCTACGAGCAGTACTTC
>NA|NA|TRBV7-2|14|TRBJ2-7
CASSLAWRPYEQYF
TGTGCCAGCAGCTTAGCGTGGCGGCCCTACGAGCAGTACTTC
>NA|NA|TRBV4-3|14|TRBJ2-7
CASSQELCFYEQYF
TGCGCCAGCAGCCAAGAATTATGTTTCTACGAGCAGTACTTC
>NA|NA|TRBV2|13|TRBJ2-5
CASIGGAAETQYF
TGTGCCAGCATTGGGGGGGCGGCCGAGACCCAGTACTTC
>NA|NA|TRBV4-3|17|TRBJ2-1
CASSHHQGPSSYNEQFF
TGCGCCAGCAGCCATCACCAGGGTCCGAGCTCCTACAATGAGCAGTTCTTC
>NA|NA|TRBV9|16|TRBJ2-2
CASSVGTGVGTGELFF
TGTGCCAGCAGCGTAGGAACGGGAGTGGGCACCGGGGAGCTGTTTTTT
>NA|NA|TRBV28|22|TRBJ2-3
CASSSRSSIQRTPEPSTDTQYF
TGTGCCAGCAGTTCCCGCAGCTCGATACAGCGGACCCCCGAGCCCAGCACAGATACGCAGTATTTT
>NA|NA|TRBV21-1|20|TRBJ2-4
CASSKARTQRYYLAKNIQYF
TGTGCCAGCAGCAAAGCACGGACTCAGCGGTACTACCTAGCCAAAAACATTCAGTACTTC
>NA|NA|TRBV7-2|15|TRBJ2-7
CASSSEDSPSYEQYF
TGTGCCAGCAGCTCGGAGGACAGTCCTTCTTACGAGCAGTACTTC
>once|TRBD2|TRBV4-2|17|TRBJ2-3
CASSQVGREASTDTQYF
TGTGCCAGCAGCCAAGTGGGGCGGGAGGCTAGCACAGATACGCAGTATTTT
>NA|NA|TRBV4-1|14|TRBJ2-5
CASSQSREEETQYF
TGCGCCAGCAGCCAAAGCAGGGAGGAAGAGACCCAGTACTTC
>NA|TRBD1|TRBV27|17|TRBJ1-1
CASGRSRRGQGWTEAFF
TGTGCCAGCGGACGGTCTAGGCGCGGACAGGGGTGGACTGAAGCTTTCTTT
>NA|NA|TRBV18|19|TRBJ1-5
CASSQRRGTLPYSNQPQHF
TGTGCCAGCTCACAAAGACGGGGGACCCTCCCTTATAGCAATCAGCCCCAGCATTTT